This T cell receptor beta chain was observed in a study of identical twins (dated by TCRdb to 2015 to 2016). Describing the broader study: To test whether fetal clonotypes persist, this study deep-sequenced TCR alpha and beta repertoires from monozygotic twins, from unrelated adults of various ages, and from cord blood. Replicate twin experiments were performed at different times using different library preparation protocols to rule out contamination. Results the study describes overall, beyond this receptor: Abundant cord blood beta clonotypes had fewer insertions, young adult naive repertoires showed a similar but weaker trend, and memory repertoires showed no such trend. Invariant T cells such as MAIT and iNKT could partly confound zero-insertion analyses, though diverse VJ usage argued against this for most clonotypes. Out-of-frame TCR alpha sharing in monozygotic twins was systematically underestimated by recombination models, whereas sharing between unrelated individuals was in agreement with the recombination models. Out-of-frame TCR alpha sequences shared between twins showed an excess of low generation-probability sequences compared with coincidental sharing between unrelated individuals. The excess sharing between twins in beta out-of-frame sequences was weaker because fewer shared sequences reduced the signal-to-noise ratio. Because the same donors could not be followed over many years, the conclusions depended on cross-sectional statistical analysis.

All donors were healthy Caucasians. Regarding this clonotype: This clone's antigen is unknown. Base qualities were left out, and no much larger clone turns up one base away.

The CDR3 has 14 amino acids, counting the end cysteine and phenylalanine. Only the CDR3 part of the read is kept: 42 bases, read in frame from the first base. A distance of 13 bases separates the germline ends of V and J, which lose 3 bases and 5 bases respectively. Sequences MDHEN (CDR1) and SYDVKM (CDR2) are obtained from the germline V gene. The method behind the library was 5' RACE. Instrument used: Illumina HiSeq 2000. Template switching added a universal primer binding site, and the final cDNA carried a unique molecular identifier that allowed TCR cDNA molecules to be counted accurately. Specific primers in the conserved constant-segment region were used to synthesize first-strand cDNA for TCR alpha and beta chains. To control for contamination, every cDNA library carried two barcodes: a SMART-Mk sample barcode plus Illumina barcodes. TruSeq adapter sequences and Illumina sample barcodes were added in two successive PCR steps. The TCR alpha and beta cDNA libraries were sequenced on the Illumina HiSeq platform using custom primers. In the paper's pipeline: MiGEC processed the raw reads to extract unique molecular identifiers, while MiXCR was used to determine the CDR3 positions. For each individual, recombination models were inferred using an EM algorithm with the repgenHMM and IGoR tools. The analysis of shared clonotypes was done with the tcR package in R, with sharing normalized by the product of cloneset sizes. To study raw recombination without the effects of thymic and clonal selection, out-of-frame nonproductive sequences were analyzed. The public sequencing data were trimmed at Q25 with fastp and processed into clonotypes with MiXCR by TCRdb, which kept only in-frame beta chains. CDR3 protein sequences are deduplicated, and each keeps its most common genes and DNA. None of the V and J calls come from the authors' own analysis; TCRdb made them. The sample profile shows 1.5 million to 2 million distinct CDR3 sequences; 32% of them were found once. The ten largest clones represent approximately 0.25% of the sample.

This clonotype was obtained from a newborn girl in good health. The chain links TRBV28 with TRBJ1-2; TRBD1 could be the D gene, as 5 bases match. Sequenced material: cord blood. The CDR3 protein: CASSFRQPSYGYTF. The nucleotides read TGTGCCAGCAGTTTTCGACAGCCTTCTTATGGCTACACCTTC.